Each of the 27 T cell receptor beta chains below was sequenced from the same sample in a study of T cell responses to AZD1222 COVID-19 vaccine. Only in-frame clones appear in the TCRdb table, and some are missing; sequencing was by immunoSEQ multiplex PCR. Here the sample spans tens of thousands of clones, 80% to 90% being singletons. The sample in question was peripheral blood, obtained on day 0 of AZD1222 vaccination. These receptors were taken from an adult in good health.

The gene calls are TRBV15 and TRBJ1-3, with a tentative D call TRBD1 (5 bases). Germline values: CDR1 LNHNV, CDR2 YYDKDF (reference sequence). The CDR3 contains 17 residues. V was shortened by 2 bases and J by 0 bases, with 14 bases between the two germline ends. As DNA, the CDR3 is TGTGCCACCAGCAGATCCCGACAGCGAAACTCTGGAAACACCATATATTTT. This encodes CATSRSRQRNSGNTIYF.

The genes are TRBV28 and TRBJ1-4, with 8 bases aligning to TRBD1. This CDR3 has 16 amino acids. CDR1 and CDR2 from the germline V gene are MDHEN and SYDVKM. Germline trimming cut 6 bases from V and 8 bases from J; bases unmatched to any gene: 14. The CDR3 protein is CASRNTWTGKEEKLFF. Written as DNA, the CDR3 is TGTGCCAGCAGGAACACCTGGACAGGGAAAGAGGAAAAACTGTTTTTT.

Here the CDR3 reads CASSGLDWAYEQYF. The CDR3 DNA follows: TGTGCCAGCAGTGGCCTGGACTGGGCCTACGAGCAGTACTTC. This rearrangement joins TRBV28 to TRBJ2-7, with D possibly TRBD2 on 5 matching bases. This CDR3 region has 14 residues. Germline lookup yields CDR1 MDHEN and CDR2 SYDVKM. Trimming took 5 bases from V and 2 from J, leaving 13 bases between them.

In DNA, the CDR3 is TGTGCCAGTAGTCCCTTCTCGGAGAACCAAGAGACCCAGTACTTC. Residues: CASSPFSENQETQYF. J is TRBJ2-5 and V is TRBV19; D unresolved. This CDR3 has 15 residues. V was pared by 5 bases and J by 0 bases, with 13 bases between. CDR1 LNHDA and CDR2 SQIVND come from the germline V gene (reference sequence).

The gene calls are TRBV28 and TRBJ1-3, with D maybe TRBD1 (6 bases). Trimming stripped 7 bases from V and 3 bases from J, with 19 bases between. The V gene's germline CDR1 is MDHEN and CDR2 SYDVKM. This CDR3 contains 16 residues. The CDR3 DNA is TGTGCCAGCATCCCCGGTGGGGGCGTGGGTGGAAACACCATATATTTT. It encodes CASIPGGGVGGNTIYF. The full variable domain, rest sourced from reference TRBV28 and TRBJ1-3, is DVKVTQSSRYLVKRTGEKVFLECVQDMDHENMFWYRQDPGLGLRLIYFSYDVKMKEKGDIPEGYSVSREKKERFSLILESASTNQTSMYLCASIPGGGVGGNTIYFGEGSWLTVV.

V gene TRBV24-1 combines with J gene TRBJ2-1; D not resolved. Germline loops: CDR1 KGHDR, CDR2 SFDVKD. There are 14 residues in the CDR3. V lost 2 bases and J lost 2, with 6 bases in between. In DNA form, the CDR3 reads TGTGCCACCAGTGATTCAAAAGCCTACAATGAGCAGTTCTTC. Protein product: CATSDSKAYNEQFF.

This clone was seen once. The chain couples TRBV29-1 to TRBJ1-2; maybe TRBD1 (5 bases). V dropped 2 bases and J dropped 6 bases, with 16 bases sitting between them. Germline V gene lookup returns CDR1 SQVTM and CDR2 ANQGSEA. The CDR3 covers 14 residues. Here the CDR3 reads CSVEWGKGPHGYTF. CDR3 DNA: TGCAGCGTTGAATGGGGGAAAGGGCCTCATGGCTACACCTTC.

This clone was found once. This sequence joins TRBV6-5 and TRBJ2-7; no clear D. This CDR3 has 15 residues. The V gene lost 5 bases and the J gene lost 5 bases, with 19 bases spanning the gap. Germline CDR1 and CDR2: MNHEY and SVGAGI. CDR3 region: CASSHQPQGWDEQYF. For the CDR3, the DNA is TGTGCCAGCAGTCATCAACCTCAAGGATGGGACGAGCAGTACTTC.

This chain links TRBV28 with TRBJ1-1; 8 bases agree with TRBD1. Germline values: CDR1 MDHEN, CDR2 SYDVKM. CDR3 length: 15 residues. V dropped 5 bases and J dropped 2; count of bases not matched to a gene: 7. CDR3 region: CASSLRGLINTEAFF. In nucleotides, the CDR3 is TGTGCCAGCAGTCTCAGGGGGCTAATTAACACTGAAGCTTTCTTT.

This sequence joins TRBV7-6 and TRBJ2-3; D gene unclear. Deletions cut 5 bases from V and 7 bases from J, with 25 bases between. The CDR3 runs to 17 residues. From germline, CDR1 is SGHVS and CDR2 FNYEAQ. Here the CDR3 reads CASSQDPDKARPNTQYF. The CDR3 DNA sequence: TGTGCCAGCAGCCAAGACCCCGACAAGGCCAGACCCAATACGCAGTATTTT.

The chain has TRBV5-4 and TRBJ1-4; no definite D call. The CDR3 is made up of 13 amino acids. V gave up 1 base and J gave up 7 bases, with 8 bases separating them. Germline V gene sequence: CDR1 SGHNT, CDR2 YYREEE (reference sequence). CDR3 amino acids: CASSLLGGEKLFF. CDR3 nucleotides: TGTGCCAGCAGCTTGCTGGGCGGTGAAAAACTGTTTTTT.

The CDR3 loop reads CASSKRSGDYYGYTF. The CDR3 DNA sequence: TGTGCCAGCAGCAAAAGATCAGGGGATTACTATGGCTACACCTTC. The gene calls are TRBV7-2 and TRBJ1-2; perhaps TRBD1 as D (6 bases). Trimming cost V 5 bases and J 3 bases, with 16 bases left between them. CDR3 length: 15 residues. The V gene's germline CDR1 is SGHTA and CDR2 FQGNSA.

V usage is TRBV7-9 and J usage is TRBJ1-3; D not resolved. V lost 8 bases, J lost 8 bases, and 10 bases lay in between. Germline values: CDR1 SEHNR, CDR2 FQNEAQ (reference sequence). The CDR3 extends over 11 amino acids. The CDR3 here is CASSPGHTIYF. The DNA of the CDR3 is TGTGCCAGCTCCCCCGGGCACACCATATATTTT.

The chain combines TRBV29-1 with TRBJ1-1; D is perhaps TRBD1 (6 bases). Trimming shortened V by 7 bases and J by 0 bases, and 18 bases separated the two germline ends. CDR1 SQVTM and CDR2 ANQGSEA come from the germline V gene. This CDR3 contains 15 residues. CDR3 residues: CSAKEGGHLNTEAFF. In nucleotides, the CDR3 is TGCAGCGCCAAGGAGGGGGGACACTTGAACACTGAAGCTTTCTTT.

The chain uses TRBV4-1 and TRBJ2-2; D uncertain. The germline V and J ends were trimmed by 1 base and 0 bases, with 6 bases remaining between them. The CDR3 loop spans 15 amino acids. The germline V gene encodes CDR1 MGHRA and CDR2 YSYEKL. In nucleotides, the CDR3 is TGCGCCAGCAGCCAAGTCATCCCGAACACCGGGGAGCTGTTTTTT. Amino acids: CASSQVIPNTGELFF.

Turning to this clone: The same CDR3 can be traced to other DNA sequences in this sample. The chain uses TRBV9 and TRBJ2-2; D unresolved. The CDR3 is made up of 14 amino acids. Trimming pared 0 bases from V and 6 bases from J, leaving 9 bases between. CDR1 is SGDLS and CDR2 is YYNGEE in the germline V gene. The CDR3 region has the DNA TGTGCCAGCAGCGTAGGAGTAGCCGCCGGGGAGCTGTTTTTT. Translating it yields CASSVGVAAGELFF. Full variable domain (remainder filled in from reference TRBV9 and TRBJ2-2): DSGVTQTPKHLITATGQRVTLRCSPRSGDLSVYWYQQSLDQGLQFLIQYYNGEERAKGNILERFSAQQFPDLHSELNLSSLELGDSALYFCASSVGVAAGELFFGEGSRLTVL.

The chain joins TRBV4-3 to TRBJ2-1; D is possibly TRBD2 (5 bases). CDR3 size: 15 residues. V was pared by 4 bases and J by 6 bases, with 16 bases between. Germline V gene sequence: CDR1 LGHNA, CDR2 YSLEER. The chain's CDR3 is CASSPWAAASNEQFF. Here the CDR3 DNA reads TGCGCCAGCAGCCCTTGGGCAGCGGCGAGCAATGAGCAGTTCTTC.

CDR3 bases: TGTGCCAGCAGTCCCGGGCCCAGCACAGATACGCAGTATTTT. It codes for CASSPGPSTDTQYF. The rearrangement links TRBV27 to TRBJ2-3, with D uncertain. V was cut by 5 bases and J by 0 bases, with 9 bases left in between. Per germline, CDR1 MNHEY and CDR2 SMNVEV (reference sequence). The CDR3 is 14 amino acids.

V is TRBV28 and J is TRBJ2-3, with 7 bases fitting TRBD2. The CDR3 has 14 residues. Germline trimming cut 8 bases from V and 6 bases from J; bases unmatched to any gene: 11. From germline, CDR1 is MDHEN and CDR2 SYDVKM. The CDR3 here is CASHAGDSYDTQYF. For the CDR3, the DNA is TGTGCCAGCCATGCGGGAGACTCATACGATACGCAGTATTTT.

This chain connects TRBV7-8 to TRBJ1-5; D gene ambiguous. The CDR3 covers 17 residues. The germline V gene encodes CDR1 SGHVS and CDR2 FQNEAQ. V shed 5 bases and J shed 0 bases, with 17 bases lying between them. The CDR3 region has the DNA TGTGCCAGCAGCCACCTAAAGGGTGATTATAGCAATCAGCCCCAGCATTTT. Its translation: CASSHLKGDYSNQPQHF.

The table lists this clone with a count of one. CDR3: CASSSSTGGETEAFF. In nucleotides, the CDR3 is TGTGCCAGCAGCTCCTCCACAGGGGGAGAGACTGAAGCTTTCTTT. The chain joins TRBV5-4 to TRBJ1-1; 8 bases fit TRBD1. Trimming cost V 3 bases and J 5 bases; bases outside gene matches: 9. The CDR3 is made up of 15 amino acids. Germline V gene lookup returns CDR1 SGHNT and CDR2 YYREEE (reference sequence). The full variable domain, rest sourced from reference TRBV5-4 and TRBJ1-1, is ETGVTQSPTHLIKTRGQQVTLRCSSQSGHNTVSWYQQALGQGPQFIFQYYREEENGRGNFPPRFSGLQFPNYSSELNVNALELDDSALYLCASSSSTGGETEAFFGQGTRLTVV.

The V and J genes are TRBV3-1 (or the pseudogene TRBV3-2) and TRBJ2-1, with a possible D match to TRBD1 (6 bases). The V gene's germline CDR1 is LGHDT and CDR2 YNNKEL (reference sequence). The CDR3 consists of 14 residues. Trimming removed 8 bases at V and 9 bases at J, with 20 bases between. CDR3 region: CASEALRQGSEQFF. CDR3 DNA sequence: TGTGCCAGCGAGGCTCTGCGTCAGGGGAGTGAGCAGTTCTTC.

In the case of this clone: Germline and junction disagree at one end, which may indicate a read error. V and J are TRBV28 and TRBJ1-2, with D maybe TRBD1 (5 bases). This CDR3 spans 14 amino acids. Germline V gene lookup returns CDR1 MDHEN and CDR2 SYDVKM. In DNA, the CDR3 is TGTGCCAGCAGTTTAGGGGGGGATAACTATGGTTACACCTTC. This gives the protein CASSLGGDNYGYTF.

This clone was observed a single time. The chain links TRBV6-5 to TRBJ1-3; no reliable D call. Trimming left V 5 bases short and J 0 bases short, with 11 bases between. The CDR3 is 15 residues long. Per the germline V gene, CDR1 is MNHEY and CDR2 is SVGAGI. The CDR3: CASSLEGFSGNTIYF. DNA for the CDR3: TGTGCCAGCAGTCTAGAGGGATTCTCTGGAAACACCATATATTTT.

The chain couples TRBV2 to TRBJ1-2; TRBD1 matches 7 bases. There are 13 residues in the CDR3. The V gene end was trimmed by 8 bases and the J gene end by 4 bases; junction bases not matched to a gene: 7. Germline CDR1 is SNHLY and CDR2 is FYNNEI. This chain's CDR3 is CASSHGTAYGYTF. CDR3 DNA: TGTGCCAGCTCCCACGGGACAGCCTATGGCTACACCTTC.

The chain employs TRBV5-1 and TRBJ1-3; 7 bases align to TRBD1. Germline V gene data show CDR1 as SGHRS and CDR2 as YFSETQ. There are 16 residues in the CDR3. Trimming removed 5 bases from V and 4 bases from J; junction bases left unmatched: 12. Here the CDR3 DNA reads TGCGCCAGCAGTCCAAAACCAGGGGGAGCAGGAAACACCATATATTTT. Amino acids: CASSPKPGGAGNTIYF.

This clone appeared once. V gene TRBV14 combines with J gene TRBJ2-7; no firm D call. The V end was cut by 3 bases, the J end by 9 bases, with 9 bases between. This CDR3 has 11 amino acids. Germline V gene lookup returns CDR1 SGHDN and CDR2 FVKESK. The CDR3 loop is CASSQGPWQYF. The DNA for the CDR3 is TGTGCCAGCAGCCAGGGCCCCTGGCAGTACTTC. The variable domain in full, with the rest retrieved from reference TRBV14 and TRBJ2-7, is EAGVTQFPSHSVIEKGQTVTLRCDPISGHDNLYWYRRVMGKEIKFLLHFVKESKQDESGMPNNRFLAERTGGTYSTLKVQPAELEDSGVYFCASSQGPWQYFGPGTRLTVT.